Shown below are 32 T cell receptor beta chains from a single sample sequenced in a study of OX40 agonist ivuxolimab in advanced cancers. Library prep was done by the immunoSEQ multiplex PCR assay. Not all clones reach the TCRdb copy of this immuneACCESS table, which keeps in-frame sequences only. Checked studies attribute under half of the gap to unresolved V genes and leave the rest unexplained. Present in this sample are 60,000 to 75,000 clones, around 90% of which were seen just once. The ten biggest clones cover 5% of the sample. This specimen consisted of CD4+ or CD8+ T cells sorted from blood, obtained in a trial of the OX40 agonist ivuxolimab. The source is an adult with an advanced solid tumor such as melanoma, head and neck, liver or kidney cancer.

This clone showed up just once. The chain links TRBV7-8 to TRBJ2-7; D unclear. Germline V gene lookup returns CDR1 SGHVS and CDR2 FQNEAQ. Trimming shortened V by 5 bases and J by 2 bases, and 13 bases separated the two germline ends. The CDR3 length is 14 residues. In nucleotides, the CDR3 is TGTGCCAGCAGCCCTGGACGGTTTACCTACGAGCAGTACTTC. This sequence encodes CASSPGRFTYEQYF.

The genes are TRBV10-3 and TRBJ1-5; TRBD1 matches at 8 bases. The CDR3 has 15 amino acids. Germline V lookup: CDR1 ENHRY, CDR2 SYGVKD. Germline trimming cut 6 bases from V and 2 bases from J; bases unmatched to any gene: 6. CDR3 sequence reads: CAISKTGEGNQPQHF. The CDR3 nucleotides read TGTGCCATCAGCAAGACAGGGGAAGGCAATCAGCCCCAGCATTTT.

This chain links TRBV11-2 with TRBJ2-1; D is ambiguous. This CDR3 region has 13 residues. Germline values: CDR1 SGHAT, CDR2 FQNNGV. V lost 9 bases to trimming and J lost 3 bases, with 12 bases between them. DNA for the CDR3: TGTGCCAGAAATAAGAAACACTACAATGAGCAGTTCTTC. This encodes CARNKKHYNEQFF.

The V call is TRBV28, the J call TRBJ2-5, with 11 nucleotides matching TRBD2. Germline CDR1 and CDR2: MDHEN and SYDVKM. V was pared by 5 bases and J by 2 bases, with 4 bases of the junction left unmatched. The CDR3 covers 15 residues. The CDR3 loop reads CASSRRLAGQETQYF. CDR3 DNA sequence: TGTGCCAGCAGTCGACGACTAGCGGGGCAAGAGACCCAGTACTTC. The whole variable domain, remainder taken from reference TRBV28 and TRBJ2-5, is DVKVTQSSRYLVKRTGEKVFLECVQDMDHENMFWYRQDPGLGLRLIYFSYDVKMKEKGDIPEGYSVSREKKERFSLILESASTNQTSMYLCASSRRLAGQETQYFGPGTRLLVL.

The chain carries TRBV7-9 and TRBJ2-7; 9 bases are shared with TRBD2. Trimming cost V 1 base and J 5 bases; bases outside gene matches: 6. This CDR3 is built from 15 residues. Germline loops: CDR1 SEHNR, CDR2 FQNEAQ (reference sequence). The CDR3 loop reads CASSLDSGRSNEQYF. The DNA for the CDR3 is TGTGCCAGCAGCTTAGACAGCGGGAGGTCGAACGAGCAGTACTTC. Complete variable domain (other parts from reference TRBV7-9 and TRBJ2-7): DTGVSQNPRHKITKRGQNVTFRCDPISEHNRLYWYRQTLGQGPEFLTYFQNEAQLEKSRLLSDRFSAERPKGSFSTLEIQRTEQGDSAMYLCASSLDSGRSNEQYFGPGTRLTVT.

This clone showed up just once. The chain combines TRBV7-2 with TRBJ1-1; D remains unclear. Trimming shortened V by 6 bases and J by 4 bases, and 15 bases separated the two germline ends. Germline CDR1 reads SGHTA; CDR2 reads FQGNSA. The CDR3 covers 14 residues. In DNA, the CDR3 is TGTGCCAGCAGACGGACCTTTGAGGGCACTGAAGCTTTCTTT. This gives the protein CASRRTFEGTEAFF. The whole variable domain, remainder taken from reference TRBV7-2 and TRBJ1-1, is GAGVSQSPSNKVTEKGKDVELRCDPISGHTALYWYRQSLGQGLEFLIYFQGNSAPDKSGLPSDRFSAERTGGSVSTLTIQRTQQEDSAVYLCASRRTFEGTEAFFGQGTRLTVV.

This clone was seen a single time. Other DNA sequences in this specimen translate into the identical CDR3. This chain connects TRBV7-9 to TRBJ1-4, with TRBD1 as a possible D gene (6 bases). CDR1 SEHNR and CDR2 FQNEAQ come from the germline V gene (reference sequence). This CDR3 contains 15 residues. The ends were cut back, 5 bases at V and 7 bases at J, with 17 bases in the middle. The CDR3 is CASSGTGQEVEKLFF. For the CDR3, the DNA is TGTGCCAGCAGCGGTACGGGACAAGAGGTTGAAAAACTGTTTTTT. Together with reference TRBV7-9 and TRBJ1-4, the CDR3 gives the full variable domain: DTGVSQNPRHKITKRGQNVTFRCDPISEHNRLYWYRQTLGQGPEFLTYFQNEAQLEKSRLLSDRFSAERPKGSFSTLEIQRTEQGDSAMYLCASSGTGQEVEKLFFGSGTQLSVL.

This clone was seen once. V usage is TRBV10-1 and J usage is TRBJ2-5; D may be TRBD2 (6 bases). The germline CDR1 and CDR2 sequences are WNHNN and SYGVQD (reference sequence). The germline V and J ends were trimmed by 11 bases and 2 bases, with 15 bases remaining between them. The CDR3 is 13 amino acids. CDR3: CACLADRQETQYF. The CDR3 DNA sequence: TGCGCCTGCTTAGCGGACCGACAAGAGACCCAGTACTTC.

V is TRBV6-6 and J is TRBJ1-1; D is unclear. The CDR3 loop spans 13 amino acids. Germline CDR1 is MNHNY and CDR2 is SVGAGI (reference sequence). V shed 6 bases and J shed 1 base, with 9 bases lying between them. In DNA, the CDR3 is TGTGCCAGCAGCGCCTTTTGGAACACTGAAGCTTTCTTT. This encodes CASSAFWNTEAFF.

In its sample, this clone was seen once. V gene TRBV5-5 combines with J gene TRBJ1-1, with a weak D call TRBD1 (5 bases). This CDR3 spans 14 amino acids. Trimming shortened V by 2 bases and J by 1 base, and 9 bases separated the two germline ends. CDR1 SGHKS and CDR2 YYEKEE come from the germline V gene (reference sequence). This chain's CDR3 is CASSLWQGNTEAFF. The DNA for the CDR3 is TGTGCCAGCAGCTTATGGCAGGGGAACACTGAAGCTTTCTTT.

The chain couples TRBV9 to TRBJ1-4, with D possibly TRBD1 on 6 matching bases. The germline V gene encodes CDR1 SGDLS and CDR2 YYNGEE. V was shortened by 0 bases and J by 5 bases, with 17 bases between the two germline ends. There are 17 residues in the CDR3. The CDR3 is CASSVGATQGGNEKLFF. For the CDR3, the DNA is TGTGCCAGCAGCGTAGGGGCGACACAGGGTGGGAATGAAAAACTGTTTTTT.

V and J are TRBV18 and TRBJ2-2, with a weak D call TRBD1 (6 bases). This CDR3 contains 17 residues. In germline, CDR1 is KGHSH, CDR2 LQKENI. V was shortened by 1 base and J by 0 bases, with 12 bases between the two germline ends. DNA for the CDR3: TGTGCCAGCTCACCACTTCTGCAGGGGACGAACACCGGGGAGCTGTTTTTT. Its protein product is CASSPLLQGTNTGELFF.

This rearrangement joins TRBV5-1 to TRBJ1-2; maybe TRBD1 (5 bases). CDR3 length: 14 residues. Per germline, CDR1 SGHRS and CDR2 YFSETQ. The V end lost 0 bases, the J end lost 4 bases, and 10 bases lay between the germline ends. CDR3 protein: CASSLGQPSYGYTF. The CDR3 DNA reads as TGCGCCAGCAGCTTGGGACAGCCATCCTATGGCTACACCTTC.

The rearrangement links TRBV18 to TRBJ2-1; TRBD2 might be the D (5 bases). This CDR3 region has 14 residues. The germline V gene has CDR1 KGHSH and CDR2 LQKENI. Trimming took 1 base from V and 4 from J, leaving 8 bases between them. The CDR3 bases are TGTGCCAGCTCACCACAGACGGGGTACAATGAGCAGTTCTTC. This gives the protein CASSPQTGYNEQFF. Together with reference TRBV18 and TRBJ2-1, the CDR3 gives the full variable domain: NAGVMQNPRHLVRRRGQEARLRCSPMKGHSHVYWYRQLPEEGLKFMVYLQKENIIDESGMPKERFSAEFPKEGPSILRIQQVVRGDSAAYFCASSPQTGYNEQFFGPGTRLTVL.

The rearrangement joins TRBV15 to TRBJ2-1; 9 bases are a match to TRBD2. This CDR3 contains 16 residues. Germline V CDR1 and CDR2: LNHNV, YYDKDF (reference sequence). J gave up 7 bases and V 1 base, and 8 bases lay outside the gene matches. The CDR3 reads CATSRVTPSGINEQFF. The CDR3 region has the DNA TGTGCCACCAGCAGAGTAACTCCTAGCGGGATAAATGAGCAGTTCTTC.

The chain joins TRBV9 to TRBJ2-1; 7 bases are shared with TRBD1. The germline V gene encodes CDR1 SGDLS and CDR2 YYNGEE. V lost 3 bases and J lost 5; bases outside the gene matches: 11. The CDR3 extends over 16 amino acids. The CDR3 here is CASSGGVGTVNNEQFF. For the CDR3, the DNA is TGTGCCAGCAGCGGGGGTGTTGGGACAGTTAACAATGAGCAGTTCTTC.

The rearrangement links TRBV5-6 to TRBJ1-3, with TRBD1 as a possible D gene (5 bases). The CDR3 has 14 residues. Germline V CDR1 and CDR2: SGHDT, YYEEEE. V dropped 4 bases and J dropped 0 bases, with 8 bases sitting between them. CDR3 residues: CASSVGPSGNTIYF. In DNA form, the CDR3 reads TGTGCCAGCAGCGTGGGGCCCTCTGGAAACACCATATATTTT.

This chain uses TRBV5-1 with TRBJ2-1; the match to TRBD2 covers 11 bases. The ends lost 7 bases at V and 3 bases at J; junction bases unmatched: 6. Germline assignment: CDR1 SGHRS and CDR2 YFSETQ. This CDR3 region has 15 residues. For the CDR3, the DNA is TGCGCCAGCTGGCATAGCGGGGGGGTCTACAATGAGCAGTTCTTC. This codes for CASWHSGGVYNEQFF.

CDR3 region: CASRGFGRGSNEKLFF. CDR3 DNA: TGTGCCAGTAGGGGGTTCGGGAGAGGCAGTAATGAAAAACTGTTTTTT. The chain has TRBV19 and TRBJ1-4; no clear D gene. The length of the CDR3 is 16 residues. The V gene's germline CDR1 is LNHDA and CDR2 SQIVND (reference sequence). With 6 bases removed from V and 4 bases from J, the gap between germline ends came to 18 bases.

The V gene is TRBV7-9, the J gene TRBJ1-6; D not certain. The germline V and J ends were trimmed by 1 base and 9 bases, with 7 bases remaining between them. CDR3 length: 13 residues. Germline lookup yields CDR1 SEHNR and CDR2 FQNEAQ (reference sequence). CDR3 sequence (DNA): TGTGCCAGCAGCTTAGATAGTGGTTCACCCCTCCACTTT. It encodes CASSLDSGSPLHF.

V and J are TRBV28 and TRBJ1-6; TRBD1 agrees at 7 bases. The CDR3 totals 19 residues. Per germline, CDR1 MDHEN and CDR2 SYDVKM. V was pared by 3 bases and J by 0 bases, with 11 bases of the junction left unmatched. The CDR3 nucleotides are TGTGCCAGCAGTTTCAATAACAGGGGACCCAGCTCCTATAATTCACCCCTCCACTTT. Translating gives CASSFNNRGPSSYNSPLHF. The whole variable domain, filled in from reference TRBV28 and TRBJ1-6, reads DVKVTQSSRYLVKRTGEKVFLECVQDMDHENMFWYRQDPGLGLRLIYFSYDVKMKEKGDIPEGYSVSREKKERFSLILESASTNQTSMYLCASSFNNRGPSSYNSPLHFGNGTRLTVT.

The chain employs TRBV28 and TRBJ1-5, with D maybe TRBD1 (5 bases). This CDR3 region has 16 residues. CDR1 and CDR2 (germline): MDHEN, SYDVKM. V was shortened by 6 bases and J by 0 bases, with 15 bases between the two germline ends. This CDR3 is CASSLRTYYSNQPQHF. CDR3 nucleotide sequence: TGTGCCAGCAGCCTACGGACATATTATAGCAATCAGCCCCAGCATTTT. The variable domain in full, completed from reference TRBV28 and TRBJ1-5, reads DVKVTQSSRYLVKRTGEKVFLECVQDMDHENMFWYRQDPGLGLRLIYFSYDVKMKEKGDIPEGYSVSREKKERFSLILESASTNQTSMYLCASSLRTYYSNQPQHFGDGTRLSIL.

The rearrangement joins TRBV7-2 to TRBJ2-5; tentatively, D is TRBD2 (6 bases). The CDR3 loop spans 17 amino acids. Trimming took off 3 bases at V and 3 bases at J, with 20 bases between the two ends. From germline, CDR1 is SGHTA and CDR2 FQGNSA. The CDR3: CASSFGQRGTAKETQYF. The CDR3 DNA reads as TGTGCCAGCAGCTTTGGTCAACGGGGGACGGCTAAAGAGACCCAGTACTTC.

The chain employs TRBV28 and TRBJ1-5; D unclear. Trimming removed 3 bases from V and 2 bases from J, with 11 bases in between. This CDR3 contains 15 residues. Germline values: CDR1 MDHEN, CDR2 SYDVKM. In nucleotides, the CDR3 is TGTGCCAGCAGTTTGTCTAAGTGGGGCAATCAGCCCCAGCATTTT. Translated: CASSLSKWGNQPQHF.

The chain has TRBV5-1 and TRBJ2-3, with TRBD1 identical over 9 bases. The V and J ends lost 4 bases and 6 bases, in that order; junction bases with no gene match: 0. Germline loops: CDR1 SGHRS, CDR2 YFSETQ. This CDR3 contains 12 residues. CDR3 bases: TGCGCCAGCAGCGGACAGGGGGATACGCAGTATTTT. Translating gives CASSGQGDTQYF.

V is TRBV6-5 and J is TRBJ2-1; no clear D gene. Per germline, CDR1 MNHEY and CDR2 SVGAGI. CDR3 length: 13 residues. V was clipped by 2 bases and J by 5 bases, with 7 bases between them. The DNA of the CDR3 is TGTGCCAGCAGTTACAGGAAAAACAATGAGCAGTTCTTC. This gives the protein CASSYRKNNEQFF.

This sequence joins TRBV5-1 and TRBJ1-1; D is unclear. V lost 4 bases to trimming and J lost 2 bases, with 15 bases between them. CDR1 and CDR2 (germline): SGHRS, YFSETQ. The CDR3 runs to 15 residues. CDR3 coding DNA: TGCGCCAGCAGCCCCGGATCCCCTCGCAACACTGAAGCTTTCTTT. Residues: CASSPGSPRNTEAFF.

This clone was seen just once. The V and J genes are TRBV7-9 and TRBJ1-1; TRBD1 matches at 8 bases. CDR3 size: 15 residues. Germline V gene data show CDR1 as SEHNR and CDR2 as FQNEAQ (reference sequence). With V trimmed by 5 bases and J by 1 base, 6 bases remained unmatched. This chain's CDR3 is CASSARGPPNTEAFF. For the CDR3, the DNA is TGTGCCAGCAGCGCCAGGGGGCCCCCGAACACTGAAGCTTTCTTT.

The CDR3: CASSYVGRREGYEQYF. DNA of the CDR3: TGTGCCAGCAGTTACGTTGGCCGGCGGGAGGGCTACGAGCAGTACTTC. V usage is TRBV6-5 and J usage is TRBJ2-7; 9 bases fit TRBD2. J gave up 3 bases and V 2 bases, and 8 bases lay outside the gene matches. The CDR3 has 16 amino acids. Germline values: CDR1 MNHEY, CDR2 SVGAGI.

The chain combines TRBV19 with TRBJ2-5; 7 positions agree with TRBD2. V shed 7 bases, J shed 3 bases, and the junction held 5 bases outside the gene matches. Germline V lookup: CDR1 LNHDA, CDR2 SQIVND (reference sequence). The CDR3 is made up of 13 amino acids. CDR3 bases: TGTGCCAGTATGGGAGGGAGGGAAGAGACCCAGTACTTC. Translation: CASMGGREETQYF.

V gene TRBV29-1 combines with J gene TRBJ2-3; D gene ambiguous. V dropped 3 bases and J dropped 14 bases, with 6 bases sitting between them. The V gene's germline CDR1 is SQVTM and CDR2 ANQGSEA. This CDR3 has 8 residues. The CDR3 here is CSVDLGYF. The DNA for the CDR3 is TGCAGCGTTGATCTGGGGTATTTT.

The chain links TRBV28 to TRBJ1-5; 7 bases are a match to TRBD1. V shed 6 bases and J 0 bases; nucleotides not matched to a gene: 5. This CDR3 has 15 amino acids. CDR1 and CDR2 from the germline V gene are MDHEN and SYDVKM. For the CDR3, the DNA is TGTGCCAGCAGGGGGACAGCCGATAGCAATCAGCCCCAGCATTTT. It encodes CASRGTADSNQPQHF.